The 6 T cell receptor beta chains below come from one sample, sequenced in a study of response to subunit inactivated influenza vaccine. Via MiXCR, TCRdb re-called the RT-PCR reads, giving one row per CDR3 protein. In the table there are roughly 500,000 distinct CDR3 sequences, about 25% of which are singletons. This material consisted of CD4+ T cells sorted from PBMCs, taken around 5 days after vaccination. These receptors were collected from a man in his fifties who received an inactivated influenza vaccine.

This clonotype occurred a few times. The chain joins TRBV7-8 to TRBJ2-7; TRBD2 aligns across 8 bases. V was clipped by 1 base and J by 2 bases; unmatched bases: 7. Germline V gives CDR1 SGHVS, CDR2 FQNEAQ. The CDR3 runs 16 residues. CDR3 sequence: CASSLGVISGAYEQYF. The CDR3 coding sequence is TGTGCCAGCAGCTTAGGAGTGATTAGCGGGGCCTACGAGCAGTACTTC.

This clonotype has just a few counts. This chain uses TRBV12-3 or TRBV12-4 with TRBJ2-1; 8 bases are a match to TRBD2. The V segment lost 3 bases and the J segment 6 bases; nucleotides outside the gene matches: 7. The CDR3 is made up of 15 amino acids. This CDR3 is CASSFRLAKINEQFF. CDR3 coding DNA: TGTGCCAGCAGTTTTCGACTAGCGAAAATCAATGAGCAGTTCTTC.

This clonotype was observed a few times. The rearrangement uses TRBV7-2 and TRBJ2-7, with 8 bases lining up with TRBD2. Germline CDR1 reads SGHTA; CDR2 reads FQGNSA. V dropped 0 bases and J dropped 1; count of bases not matched to a gene: 5. The CDR3 is 16 residues long. The CDR3 loop reads CASSLAWLAGSYEQYF. Here the CDR3 DNA reads TGTGCCAGCAGCTTAGCGTGGTTAGCGGGGTCCTACGAGCAGTACTTC.

This clonotype was observed a handful of times. V gene TRBV6-6 combines with J gene TRBJ2-3, with D unresolved. Germline CDR1 is MNHNY and CDR2 is SVGAGI (reference sequence). Trimming removed 7 bases at V and 1 base at J, with 9 bases between. The CDR3 covers 13 residues. The CDR3 DNA follows: TGTGCCAGCAAAGGTGGGGGCACAGATACGCAGTATTTT. Translation gives CASKGGGTDTQYF.

This clonotype was observed a few times. The chain has TRBV2 and TRBJ2-5; D gene unclear. Looked up from germline, CDR1 is SNHLY and CDR2 is FYNNEI. CDR3 length equals 11 residues. V was pared by 8 bases and J by 2 bases, with 6 bases between. The CDR3 protein is CASWSQETQYF. The CDR3 DNA reads TGTGCCAGCTGGAGTCAAGAGACCCAGTACTTC.

This clonotype appeared a few times. The chain joins TRBV7-9 to TRBJ2-1; tentatively, D is TRBD1 (6 bases). The CDR3 has 14 residues. V shed 3 bases and J shed 4 bases, with 10 bases lying between them. The germline V gene encodes CDR1 SEHNR and CDR2 FQNEAQ (reference sequence). The chain's CDR3 is CASSFRQEYNEQFF. DNA for the CDR3: TGTGCCAGCAGCTTCCGACAGGAGTACAATGAGCAGTTCTTC.